This TCR beta chain was captured in a study of T-cell reconstitution after alpha-beta-depleted transplantation in children. Unique molecular identifiers were incorporated into the prepared TCRbeta library. TCRdb independently ran MiXCR on the PCR reads; one entry per CDR3 protein. This table has 250,000 to 300,000 distinct CDR3 sequences, 9.9% appearing once. The source material was PBMCs from the stem cell graft donor, sampled from the stem cell graft. The clonotype was recovered from a human donor who donated a stem cell graft to a child with SCID.

The CDR3 spells CASSGKAGAASEQYF. The CDR3 DNA is TGTGCCAGCAGCGGTAAAGCGGGGGCCGCTTCTGAGCAGTACTTC. The chain carries TRBV2 and TRBJ2-7, with 8 bases lining up with TRBD2. Per germline, CDR1 SNHLY and CDR2 FYNNEI. The CDR3 totals 15 residues. V gave up 6 bases and J gave up 7 bases; unmatched junction bases: 14. Based on the CDR3 plus reference TRBV2 and TRBJ2-7, the full variable domain is EPEVTQTPSHQVTQMGQEVILRCVPISNHLYFYWYRQILGQKVEFLVSFYNNEISEKSEIFDDQFSVERPDGSNFTLKIRSTKLEDSAMYFCASSGKAGAASEQYFGPGTRLTVT.